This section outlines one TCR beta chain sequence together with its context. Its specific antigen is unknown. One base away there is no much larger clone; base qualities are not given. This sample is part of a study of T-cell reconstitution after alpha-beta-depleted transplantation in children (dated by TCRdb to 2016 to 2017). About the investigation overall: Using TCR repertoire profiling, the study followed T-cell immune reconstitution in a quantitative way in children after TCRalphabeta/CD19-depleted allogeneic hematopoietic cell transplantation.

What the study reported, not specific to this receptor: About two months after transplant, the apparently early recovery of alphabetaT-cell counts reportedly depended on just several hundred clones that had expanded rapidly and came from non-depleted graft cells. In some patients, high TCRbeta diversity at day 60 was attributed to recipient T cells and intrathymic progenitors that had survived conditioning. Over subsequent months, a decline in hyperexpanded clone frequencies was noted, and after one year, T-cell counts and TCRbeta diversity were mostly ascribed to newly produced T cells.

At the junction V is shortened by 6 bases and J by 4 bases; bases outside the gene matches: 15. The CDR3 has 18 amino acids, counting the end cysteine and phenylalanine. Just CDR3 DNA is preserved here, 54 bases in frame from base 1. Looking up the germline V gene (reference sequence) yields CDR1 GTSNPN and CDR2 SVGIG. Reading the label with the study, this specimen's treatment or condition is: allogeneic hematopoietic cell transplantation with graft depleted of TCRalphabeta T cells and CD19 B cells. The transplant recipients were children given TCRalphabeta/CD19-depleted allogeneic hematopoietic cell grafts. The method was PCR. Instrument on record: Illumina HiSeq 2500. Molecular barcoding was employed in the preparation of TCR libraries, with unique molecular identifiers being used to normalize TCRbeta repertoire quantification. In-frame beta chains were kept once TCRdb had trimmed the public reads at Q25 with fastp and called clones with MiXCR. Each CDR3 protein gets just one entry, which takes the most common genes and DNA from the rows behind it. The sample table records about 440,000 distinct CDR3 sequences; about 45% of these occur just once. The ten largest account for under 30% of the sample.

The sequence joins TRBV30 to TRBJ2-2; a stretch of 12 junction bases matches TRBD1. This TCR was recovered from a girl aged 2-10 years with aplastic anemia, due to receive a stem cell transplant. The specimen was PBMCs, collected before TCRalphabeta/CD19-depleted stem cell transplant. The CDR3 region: CACPPGQGAPRGTGELFF. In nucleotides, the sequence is TGTGCCTGCCCCCCGGGACAGGGGGCGCCAAGGGGCACCGGGGAGCTGTTTTTT.